Following are 11 T cell receptor beta chains from one sample sequenced in a study of blood T cell repertoires in COVID-19. TCRdb's copy holds only in-frame clones and misses some; the assay was immunoSEQ multiplex PCR. This sample has approximately 93,000 clones, with roughly 88% found just once. Sequencing was done on a sample of peripheral blood. The receptors were gathered from a man in his fifties or sixties with acute or convalescent COVID-19.

The CDR3 is CASSFRGTTFTGLTGELFF. In DNA form, the CDR3 reads TGTGCCAGCAGTTTTAGGGGGACTACCTTTACAGGGCTAACCGGGGAGCTGTTTTTT. This rearrangement joins TRBV27 to TRBJ2-2; TRBD2 is a possible D gene (7 bases). Trimming pared 3 bases from V and 5 bases from J, leaving 25 bases between. Germline lookup yields CDR1 MNHEY and CDR2 SMNVEV (reference sequence). The CDR3 spans 19 residues.

J is TRBJ2-2 and V is TRBV7-8; 12 bases line up with TRBD2. The CDR3 consists of 17 residues. V shed 4 bases and J 7 bases; nucleotides not matched to a gene: 10. Germline-derived CDR1 and CDR2 are SGHVS and FQNEAQ. The CDR3 nucleotides read TGTGCCAGCAGCTCGCGGACTAGCGGGACCCCCGGCGGGGAGCTGTTTTTT. Encoded protein: CASSSRTSGTPGGELFF.

The V call is TRBV27, the J call TRBJ1-4; D gene ambiguous. The CDR3 covers 14 residues. CDR1 and CDR2 (germline): MNHEY, SMNVEV (reference sequence). The V end lost 2 bases, the J end lost 7 bases, and 11 bases lay between the germline ends. In nucleotides, the CDR3 is TGTGCCAGCAGTTTAAGAACTGTCGGTGAAAAACTGTTTTTT. The encoded protein is CASSLRTVGEKLFF.

This clone was picked up one time. The chain has TRBV5-1 and TRBJ2-5, with unresolved D. This CDR3 contains 13 residues. Trimming took off 2 bases at V and 2 bases at J, with 7 bases between the two ends. Germline CDR1 reads SGHRS; CDR2 reads YFSETQ. CDR3 in amino acids: CASSLLRQETQYF. The CDR3 bases are TGCGCCAGCAGCTTACTTCGACAAGAGACCCAGTACTTC.

The gene calls are TRBV27 and TRBJ2-2, with 10 bases fitting TRBD2. Germline values: CDR1 MNHEY, CDR2 SMNVEV (reference sequence). The CDR3 runs to 15 residues. Trimming removed 6 bases from V and 4 bases from J; junction bases left unmatched: 5. The CDR3 nucleotides read TGTGCCAGCAGCCAGCGGGAGGGTACCACCGGGGAGCTGTTTTTT. Translating it yields CASSQREGTTGELFF.

The rearrangement joins TRBV10-2 to TRBJ2-4; D is possibly TRBD2 (5 bases). The CDR3 is 18 amino acids. Germline assignment: CDR1 WSHSY and CDR2 SAAADI. V was pared by 1 base and J by 3 bases, with 19 bases between. The CDR3 is CASSEWAVEPGGKNIQYF. In DNA form, the CDR3 reads TGCGCCAGCAGTGAGTGGGCCGTGGAACCCGGAGGCAAAAACATTCAGTACTTC.

This rearrangement joins TRBV5-1 to TRBJ1-1, with D perhaps matching TRBD1 (5 bases). V lost 0 bases to trimming and J lost 7 bases, with 10 bases between them. This CDR3 is 13 amino acids long. CDR1 and CDR2 (germline): SGHRS, YFSETQ. The DNA for the CDR3 is TGCGCCAGCAGCTTGGAAGGACACCTTGAAGCTTTCTTT. Translation: CASSLEGHLEAFF. Full variable domain (remainder filled in from reference TRBV5-1 and TRBJ1-1): KAGVTQTPRYLIKTRGQQVTLSCSPISGHRSVSWYQQTPGQGLQFLFEYFSETQRNKGNFPGRFSGRQFSNSRSEMNVSTLELGDSALYLCASSLEGHLEAFFGQGTRLTVV.

The CDR3 DNA reads TGTGCCAGCAGCCCTCTGGGGACAGGGCTGGGTGAGCAGTTCTTC. Translated: CASSPLGTGLGEQFF. This chain joins TRBV27 and TRBJ2-1; 9 bases are a match to TRBD1. Germline V gives CDR1 MNHEY, CDR2 SMNVEV (reference sequence). The V gene end was trimmed by 6 bases and the J gene end by 9 bases; junction bases not matched to a gene: 12. There are 15 residues in the CDR3.

This chain connects TRBV20-1 to TRBJ1-3; the D gene is possibly TRBD1 (6 bases). CDR3 size: 14 residues. The germline gives CDR1 DFQATT, CDR2 SNEGSKA (reference sequence). Trimming shortened V by 3 bases and J by 4 bases, and 13 bases separated the two germline ends. CDR3 nucleotides: TGCAGTGCTAGTACGACAGGTGCCGGAAACACCATATATTTT. This encodes CSASTTGAGNTIYF.

The chain links TRBV19 to TRBJ2-3; 8 bases line up with TRBD1. The CDR3 extends over 15 amino acids. J was trimmed by 4 bases and V by 8 bases; bases with no gene match: 11. Germline CDR1 reads LNHDA; CDR2 reads SQIVND (reference sequence). The CDR3 DNA reads as TGTGCCAGTGAGTTCCGGACAGGGTTTCCAGATACGCAGTATTTT. Protein: CASEFRTGFPDTQYF.

The chain is built from TRBV7-8 and TRBJ2-7; 11 positions match TRBD2. J lost 3 bases, V lost 5 bases, and 6 bases had no gene match. This CDR3 is built from 15 residues. Germline-derived CDR1 and CDR2 are SGHVS and FQNEAQ. In nucleotides, the CDR3 is TGTGCCAGCAGCCACGGGACTAGCGGTTTCTACGAGCAGTACTTC. This sequence encodes CASSHGTSGFYEQYF.